Below are 10 T cell receptor beta chains sequenced from a single sample in a study of blood T cell repertoires in COVID-19. TCRdb keeps only in-frame clones here, not all; method: immunoSEQ multiplex PCR. The table has around 100,000 clones, 91% seen once. The sample comprised peripheral blood. Receptors originate from a human donor with active COVID-19. The donor label of this sample is uncertain.

This rearrangement joins TRBV15 to TRBJ2-5, with a possible D match to TRBD2 (5 bases). Germline V gene sequence: CDR1 LNHNV, CDR2 YYDKDF (reference sequence). Trimming shortened V by 0 bases and J by 5 bases, and 13 bases separated the two germline ends. This CDR3 has 15 amino acids. The CDR3, as DNA: TGTGCCACCAGCAGAGATAGGGCGGGCGCGGAGACCCAGTACTTC. Residues: CATSRDRAGAETQYF.

This chain links TRBV3-1 (or the pseudogene TRBV3-2) with TRBJ1-1; D is possibly TRBD1 (6 bases). The CDR3 is made up of 14 amino acids. Germline V gene sequence: CDR1 LGHDT, CDR2 YNNKEL (reference sequence). With 2 bases removed from V and 2 bases from J, the gap between germline ends came to 9 bases. CDR3 DNA: TGTGCCAGCAGCCAACGGACAGCCAACACTGAAGCTTTCTTT. Translated: CASSQRTANTEAFF.

The V and J genes are TRBV7-2 and TRBJ2-7, with 7 bases matching TRBD1. Germline V gene sequence: CDR1 SGHTA, CDR2 FQGNSA. V lost 5 bases, J lost 4 bases, and 8 bases stayed unmatched. The CDR3 is 14 amino acids. The CDR3 sequence: CASSIRQGNYEQYF. DNA of the CDR3: TGTGCCAGCAGCATCCGACAGGGAAATTACGAGCAGTACTTC.

The chain employs TRBV27 and TRBJ2-3; D is uncertain. Germline assignment: CDR1 MNHEY and CDR2 SMNVEV (reference sequence). The CDR3 spans 16 residues. V lost 0 bases to trimming and J lost 0 bases, with 10 bases between them. For the CDR3, the DNA is TGTGCCAGCAGTTTATCGCTTGCAGTTAGCACAGATACGCAGTATTTT. It translates to CASSLSLAVSTDTQYF.

This chain uses TRBV19 with TRBJ1-5; TRBD1 matches 8 bases. Germline lookup yields CDR1 LNHDA and CDR2 SQIVND (reference sequence). V was pared by 2 bases and J by 1 base, with 7 bases of the junction left unmatched. The CDR3 extends over 17 amino acids. The DNA of the CDR3 is TGTGCCAGTAGTATATTGAAGGGACAGGCAAGCAATCAGCCCCAGCATTTT. Protein sequence: CASSILKGQASNQPQHF.

This clone appeared once. The J gene is TRBJ2-3, the V gene TRBV20-1; 11 bases line up with TRBD1. V shed 3 bases and J 3 bases; nucleotides not matched to a gene: 8. CDR3 length equals 16 residues. Per germline, CDR1 DFQATT and CDR2 SNEGSKA (reference sequence). CDR3 nucleotide sequence: TGCAGTGCTAGTTCCGGACAGGGGGCAATTACAGATACGCAGTATTTT. The encoded protein is CSASSGQGAITDTQYF.

This sequence joins TRBV3-1 (or the pseudogene TRBV3-2) and TRBJ2-3, with D tentatively TRBD1 (7 bases). V was shortened by 1 base and J by 6 bases, with 20 bases between the two germline ends. CDR3 length equals 17 residues. Germline V CDR1 and CDR2: LGHDT, YNNKEL (reference sequence). CDR3 sequence (DNA): TGTGCCAGCAGCCAAGCCAGTGGAGGGGGCGCTTCCGATACGCAGTATTTT. This codes for CASSQASGGGASDTQYF.

The V call is TRBV28, the J call TRBJ1-5; the D gene is possibly TRBD1 (6 bases). Germline V CDR1 and CDR2: MDHEN, SYDVKM. The CDR3 spans 15 residues. Trimming removed 1 base from V and 2 bases from J, with 9 bases in between. The CDR3 nucleotides read TGTGCCAGCAGTTTATTTGCAGGGGGCAATCAGCCCCAGCATTTT. This translates into CASSLFAGGNQPQHF.

V and J are TRBV10-1 and TRBJ2-3; D is ambiguous. The germline CDR1 and CDR2 sequences are WNHNN and SYGVQD (reference sequence). The CDR3 is 13 residues long. V gave up 0 bases and J gave up 6 bases, with 7 bases separating them. The CDR3 DNA reads as TGCGCCAGCAGTGAGTCATCCATCGATACGCAGTATTTT. Translating it yields CASSESSIDTQYF.

This clone showed up just once. This chain joins TRBV7-8 and TRBJ1-2; D possibly corresponds to TRBD1 (5 bases). With 2 bases removed from V and 2 bases from J, the gap between germline ends came to 15 bases. This CDR3 has 16 amino acids. Germline V lookup: CDR1 SGHVS, CDR2 FQNEAQ. The chain's CDR3 is CASSLLAGGSNYGYTF. CDR3 nucleotide sequence: TGTGCCAGCAGCTTACTCGCCGGGGGGTCAAACTATGGCTACACCTTC.